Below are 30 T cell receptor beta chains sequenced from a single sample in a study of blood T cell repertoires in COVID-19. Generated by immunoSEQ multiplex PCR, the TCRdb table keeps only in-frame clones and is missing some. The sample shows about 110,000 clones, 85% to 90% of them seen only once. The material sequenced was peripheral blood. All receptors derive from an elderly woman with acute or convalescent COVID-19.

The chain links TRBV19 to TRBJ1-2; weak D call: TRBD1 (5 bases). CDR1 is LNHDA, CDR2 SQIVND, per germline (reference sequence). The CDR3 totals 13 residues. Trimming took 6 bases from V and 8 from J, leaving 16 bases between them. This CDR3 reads CASRIGGGVGYTF. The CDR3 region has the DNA TGTGCCAGTAGAATTGGAGGAGGGGTCGGCTACACCTTC.

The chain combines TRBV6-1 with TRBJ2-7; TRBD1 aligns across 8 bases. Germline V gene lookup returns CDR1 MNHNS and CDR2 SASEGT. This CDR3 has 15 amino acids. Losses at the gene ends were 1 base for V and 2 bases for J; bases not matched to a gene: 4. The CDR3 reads CASSEGQGATYEQYF. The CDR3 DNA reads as TGTGCCAGCAGTGAAGGGCAGGGGGCCACCTACGAGCAGTACTTC.

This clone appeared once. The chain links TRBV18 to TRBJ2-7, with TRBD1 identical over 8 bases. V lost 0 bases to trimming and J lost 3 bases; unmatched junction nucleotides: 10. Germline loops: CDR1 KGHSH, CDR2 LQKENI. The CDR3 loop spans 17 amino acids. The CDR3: CASSPPLTGAQNYEQYF. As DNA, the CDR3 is TGTGCCAGCTCACCACCCTTGACAGGGGCTCAAAACTACGAGCAGTACTTC. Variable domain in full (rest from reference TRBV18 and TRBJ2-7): NAGVMQNPRHLVRRRGQEARLRCSPMKGHSHVYWYRQLPEEGLKFMVYLQKENIIDESGMPKERFSAEFPKEGPSILRIQQVVRGDSAAYFCASSPPLTGAQNYEQYFGPGTRLTVT.

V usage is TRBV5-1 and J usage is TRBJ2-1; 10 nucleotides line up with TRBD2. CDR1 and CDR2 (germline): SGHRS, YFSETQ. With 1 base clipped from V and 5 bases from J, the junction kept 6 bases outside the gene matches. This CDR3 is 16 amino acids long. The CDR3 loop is CASSLSSGGWNNEQFF. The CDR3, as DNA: TGCGCCAGCAGCTTGAGTAGCGGGGGGTGGAACAATGAGCAGTTCTTC.

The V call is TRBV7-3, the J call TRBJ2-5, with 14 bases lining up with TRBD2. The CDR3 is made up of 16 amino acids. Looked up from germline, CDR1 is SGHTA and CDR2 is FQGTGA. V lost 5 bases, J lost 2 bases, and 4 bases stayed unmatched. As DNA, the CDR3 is TGTGCCAGCAGCCCGGGACTAGCGGGGGTGCAAGAGACCCAGTACTTC. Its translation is CASSPGLAGVQETQYF.

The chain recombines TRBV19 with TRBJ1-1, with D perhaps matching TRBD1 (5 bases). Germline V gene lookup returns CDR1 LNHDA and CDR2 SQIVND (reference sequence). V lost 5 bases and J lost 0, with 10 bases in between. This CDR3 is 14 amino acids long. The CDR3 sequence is CASSPGQMNTEAFF. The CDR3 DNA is TGTGCCAGTAGTCCCGGACAAATGAACACTGAAGCTTTCTTT.

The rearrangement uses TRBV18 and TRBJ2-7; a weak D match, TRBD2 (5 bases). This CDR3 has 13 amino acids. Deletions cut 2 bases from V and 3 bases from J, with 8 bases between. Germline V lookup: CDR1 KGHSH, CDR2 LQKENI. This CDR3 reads CASSPRSGYEQYF. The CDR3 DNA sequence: TGTGCCAGCTCACCAAGGAGCGGCTACGAGCAGTACTTC.

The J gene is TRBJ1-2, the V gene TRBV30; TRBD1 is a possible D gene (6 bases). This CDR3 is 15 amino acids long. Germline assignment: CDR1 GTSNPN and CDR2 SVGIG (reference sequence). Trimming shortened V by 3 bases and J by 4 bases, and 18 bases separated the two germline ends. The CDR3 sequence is CAWRLPGQISYGYTF. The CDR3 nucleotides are TGTGCCTGGAGGTTACCGGGACAAATCTCCTATGGCTACACCTTC.

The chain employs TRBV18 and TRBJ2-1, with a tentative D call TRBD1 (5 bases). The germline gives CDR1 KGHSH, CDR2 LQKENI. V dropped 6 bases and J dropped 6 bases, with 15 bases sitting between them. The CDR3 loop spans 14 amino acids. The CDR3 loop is CASSQKRGSNEQFF. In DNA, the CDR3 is TGTGCCAGCTCCCAAAAAAGGGGCAGCAATGAGCAGTTCTTC.

The CDR3 nucleotides read TGTGCCAGCAGCTTAGGGCAGGGTAGCCAGCCCCAGCATTTT. Translation gives CASSLGQGSQPQHF. J is TRBJ1-5 and V is TRBV11-2, with a tentative D call TRBD1 (5 bases). Trimming pared 1 base from V and 7 bases from J, leaving 11 bases between. The CDR3 is made up of 14 amino acids. Germline V gene sequence: CDR1 SGHAT, CDR2 FQNNGV.

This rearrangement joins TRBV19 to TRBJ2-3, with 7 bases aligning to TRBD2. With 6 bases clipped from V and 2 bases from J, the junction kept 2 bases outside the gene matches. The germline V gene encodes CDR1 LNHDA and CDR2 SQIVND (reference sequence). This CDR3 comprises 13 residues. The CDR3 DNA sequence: TGTGCCAGTAGCGGGGGGAACACAGATACGCAGTATTTT. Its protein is CASSGGNTDTQYF.

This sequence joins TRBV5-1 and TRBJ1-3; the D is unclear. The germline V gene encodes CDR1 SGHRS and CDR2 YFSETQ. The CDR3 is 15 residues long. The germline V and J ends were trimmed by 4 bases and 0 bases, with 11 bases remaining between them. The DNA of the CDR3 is TGCGCCAGCAGCCTGCCGGAGAGCTCTGGAAACACCATATATTTT. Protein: CASSLPESSGNTIYF.

CDR3 region: CASSNSGTGGNEQYF. The CDR3 coding sequence is TGTGCCAGCAGCAATTCCGGGACAGGGGGCAACGAGCAGTACTTC. V usage is TRBV9 and J usage is TRBJ2-7; TRBD1 matches at 12 bases. V trimming: 4 bases; J trimming: 5 bases; junction bases outside the gene matches: 7. Per the germline V gene, CDR1 is SGDLS and CDR2 is YYNGEE. This CDR3 is 15 amino acids long. The full variable domain, rest sourced from reference TRBV9 and TRBJ2-7, is DSGVTQTPKHLITATGQRVTLRCSPRSGDLSVYWYQQSLDQGLQFLIQYYNGEERAKGNILERFSAQQFPDLHSELNLSSLELGDSALYFCASSNSGTGGNEQYFGPGTRLTVT.

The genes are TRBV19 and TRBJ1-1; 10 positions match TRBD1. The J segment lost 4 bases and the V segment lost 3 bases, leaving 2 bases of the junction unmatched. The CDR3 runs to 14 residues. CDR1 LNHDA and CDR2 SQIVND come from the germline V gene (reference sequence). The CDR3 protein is CASSIGTGVTEAFF. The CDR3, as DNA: TGTGCCAGTAGTATCGGGACAGGGGTCACTGAAGCTTTCTTT.

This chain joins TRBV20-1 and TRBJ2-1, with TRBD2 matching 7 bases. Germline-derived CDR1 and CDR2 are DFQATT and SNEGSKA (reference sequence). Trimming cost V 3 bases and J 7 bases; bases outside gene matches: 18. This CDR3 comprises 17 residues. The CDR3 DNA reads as TGCAGTGCTAGTGCGGACCGGTGGTCTGGGGGAGGGAATGAGCAGTTCTTC. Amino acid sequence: CSASADRWSGGGNEQFF.

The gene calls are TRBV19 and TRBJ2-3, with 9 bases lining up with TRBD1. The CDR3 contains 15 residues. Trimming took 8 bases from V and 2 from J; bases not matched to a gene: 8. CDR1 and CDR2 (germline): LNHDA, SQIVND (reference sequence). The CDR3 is CASARRDRATDTQYF. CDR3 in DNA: TGTGCCAGTGCGAGGAGGGACAGGGCCACAGATACGCAGTATTTT.

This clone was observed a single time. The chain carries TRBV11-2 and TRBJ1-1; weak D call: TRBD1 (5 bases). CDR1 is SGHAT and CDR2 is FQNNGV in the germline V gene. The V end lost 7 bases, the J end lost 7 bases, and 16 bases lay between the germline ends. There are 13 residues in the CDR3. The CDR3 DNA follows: TGTGCCAGCACCTGGGGGGGATCGGATGAAGCTTTCTTT. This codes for CASTWGGSDEAFF.

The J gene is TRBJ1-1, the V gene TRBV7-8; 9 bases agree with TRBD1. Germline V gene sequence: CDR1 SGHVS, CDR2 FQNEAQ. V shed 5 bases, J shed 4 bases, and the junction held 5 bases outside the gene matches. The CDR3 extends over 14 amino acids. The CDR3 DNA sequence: TGTGCCAGCAGCCTTGGACAGGGGCCCACTGAAGCTTTCTTT. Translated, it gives CASSLGQGPTEAFF. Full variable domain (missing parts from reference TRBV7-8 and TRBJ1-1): GAGVSQSPRYKVAKRGQDVALRCDPISGHVSLFWYQQALGQGPEFLTYFQNEAQLDKSGLPSDRFFAERPEGSVSTLKIQRTQQEDSAVYLCASSLGQGPTEAFFGQGTRLTVV.

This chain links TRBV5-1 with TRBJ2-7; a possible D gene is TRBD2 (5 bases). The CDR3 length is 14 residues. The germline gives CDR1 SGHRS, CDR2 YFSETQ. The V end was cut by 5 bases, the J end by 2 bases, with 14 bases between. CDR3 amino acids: CASSSRGDPYEQYF. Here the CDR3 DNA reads TGCGCCAGCAGTAGCCGGGGTGACCCCTACGAGCAGTACTTC.

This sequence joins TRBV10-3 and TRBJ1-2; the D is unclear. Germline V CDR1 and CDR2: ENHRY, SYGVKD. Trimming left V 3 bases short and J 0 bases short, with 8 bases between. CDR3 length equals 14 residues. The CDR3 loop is CAISDREANYGYTF. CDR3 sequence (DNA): TGTGCCATCAGTGACCGGGAGGCTAACTATGGCTACACCTTC.

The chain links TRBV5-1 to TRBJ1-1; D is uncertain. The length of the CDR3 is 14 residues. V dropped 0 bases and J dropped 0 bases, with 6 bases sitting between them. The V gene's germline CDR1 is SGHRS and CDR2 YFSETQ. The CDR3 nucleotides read TGCGCCAGCAGCTTGGACAACATGAACACTGAAGCTTTCTTT. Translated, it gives CASSLDNMNTEAFF.

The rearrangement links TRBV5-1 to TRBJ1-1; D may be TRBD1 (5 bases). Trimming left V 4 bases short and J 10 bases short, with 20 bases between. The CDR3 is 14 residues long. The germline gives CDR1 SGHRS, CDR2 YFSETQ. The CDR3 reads CASSRTNEQEGAFF. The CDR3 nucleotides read TGCGCCAGCAGCCGCACGAACGAACAGGAAGGAGCTTTCTTT.

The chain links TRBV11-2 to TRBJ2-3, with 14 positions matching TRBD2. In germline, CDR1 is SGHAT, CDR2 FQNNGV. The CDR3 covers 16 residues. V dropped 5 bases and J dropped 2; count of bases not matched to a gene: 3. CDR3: CASSRTSGGPTDTQYF. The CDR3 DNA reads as TGTGCCAGCAGCCGGACTAGCGGGGGGCCCACAGATACGCAGTATTTT.

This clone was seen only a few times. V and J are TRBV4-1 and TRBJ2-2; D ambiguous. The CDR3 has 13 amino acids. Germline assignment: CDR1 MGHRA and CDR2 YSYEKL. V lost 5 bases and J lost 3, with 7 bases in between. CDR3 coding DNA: TGCGCCAGCAGCACCCACTACACCGGGGAGCTGTTTTTT. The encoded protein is CASSTHYTGELFF.

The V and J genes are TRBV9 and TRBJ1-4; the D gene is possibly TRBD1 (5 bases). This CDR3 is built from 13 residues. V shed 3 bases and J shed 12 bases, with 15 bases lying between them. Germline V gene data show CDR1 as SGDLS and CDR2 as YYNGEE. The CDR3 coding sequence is TGTGCCAGCAGCGGAGTCGGAGTGGGGCAACTGTTTTTT. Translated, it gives CASSGVGVGQLFF.

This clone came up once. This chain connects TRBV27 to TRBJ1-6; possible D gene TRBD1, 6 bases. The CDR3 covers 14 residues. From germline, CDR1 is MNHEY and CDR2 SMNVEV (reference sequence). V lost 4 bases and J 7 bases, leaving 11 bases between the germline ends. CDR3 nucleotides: TGTGCCAGCAGTTACACAGGGACCAATTCACCCCTCCACTTT. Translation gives CASSYTGTNSPLHF.

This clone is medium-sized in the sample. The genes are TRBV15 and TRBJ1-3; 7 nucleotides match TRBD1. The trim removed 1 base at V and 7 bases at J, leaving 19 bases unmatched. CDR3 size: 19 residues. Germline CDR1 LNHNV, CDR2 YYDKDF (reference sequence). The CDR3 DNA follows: TGTGCCACCAGCAGAGCCCACAGACAGGGTCCCACTGAACTCAACACCATATATTTT. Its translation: CATSRAHRQGPTELNTIYF. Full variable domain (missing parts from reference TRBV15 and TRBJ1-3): DAMVIQNPRYQVTQFGKPVTLSCSQTLNHNVMYWYQQKSSQAPKLLFHYYDKDFNNEADTPDNFQSRRPNTSFCFLDIRSPGLGDTAMYLCATSRAHRQGPTELNTIYFGEGSWLTVV.

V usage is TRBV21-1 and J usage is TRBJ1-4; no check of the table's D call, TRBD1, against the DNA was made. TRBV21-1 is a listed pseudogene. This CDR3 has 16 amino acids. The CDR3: CASSKSATGSNEKLFF. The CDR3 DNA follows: TGTGCCAGCAGCAAATCCGCGACAGGGTCCAATGAAAAACTGTTTTTT.

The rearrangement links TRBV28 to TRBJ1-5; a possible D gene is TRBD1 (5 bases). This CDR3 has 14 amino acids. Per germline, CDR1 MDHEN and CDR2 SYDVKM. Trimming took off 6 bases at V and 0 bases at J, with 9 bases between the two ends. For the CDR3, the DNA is TGTGCCAGCAGGCGGGGCTATAGCAATCAGCCCCAGCATTTT. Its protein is CASRRGYSNQPQHF.

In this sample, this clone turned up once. The CDR3: CATGSPNEKLFF. The CDR3 DNA reads TGTGCCACAGGGTCACCTAATGAAAAACTGTTTTTT. This chain connects TRBV28 to TRBJ1-4; maybe TRBD1 (5 bases). Germline values: CDR1 MDHEN, CDR2 SYDVKM. V was shortened by 10 bases and J by 3 bases, with 9 bases between the two germline ends. The CDR3 contains 12 residues.